This paragraph reports one T cell receptor beta chain. The antigen remains unidentified. The sample comes from a study of T cells in localized non-small cell lung cancer. Profiling relied on immunoSEQ multiplex PCR, and the TCRdb table lists in-frame clones only, not all of them. The sample carries more than 100,000 clones, roughly nine tenths recorded once. The CDR3 contains 16 residues. The germline V and J ends were trimmed by 1 base and 0 bases, with 10 bases remaining between them. Germline V gene lookup returns CDR1 SGHAT and CDR2 FQNNGV. General study results and limits: Clonality of T cells reached its maximum in uninvolved adjacent lung, surpassing tumor.

The chain couples TRBV11-2 to TRBJ1-3, with D uncertain. The TCR sequence derives from an older female donor with stage I lung adenocarcinoma. The source was peripheral blood, collected before any cancer treatment. The CDR3 DNA follows: TGTGCCAGCAGCTTAGCTGACTGGACCTCTGGAAACACCATATATTTT. It translates to CASSLADWTSGNTIYF.